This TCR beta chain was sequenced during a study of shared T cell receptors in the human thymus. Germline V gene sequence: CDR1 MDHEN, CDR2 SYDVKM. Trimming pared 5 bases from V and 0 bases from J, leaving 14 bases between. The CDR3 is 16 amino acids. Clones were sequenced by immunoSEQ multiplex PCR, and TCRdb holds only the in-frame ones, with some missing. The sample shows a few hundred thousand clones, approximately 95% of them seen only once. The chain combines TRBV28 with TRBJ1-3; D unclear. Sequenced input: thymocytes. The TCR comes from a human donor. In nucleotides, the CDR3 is TGTGCCAGCAGTCTCGGTTCCCCTCTCTCTGGAAACACCATATATTTT. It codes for CASSLGSPLSGNTIYF. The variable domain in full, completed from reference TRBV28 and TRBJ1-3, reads DVKVTQSSRYLVKRTGEKVFLECVQDMDHENMFWYRQDPGLGLRLIYFSYDVKMKEKGDIPEGYSVSREKKERFSLILESASTNQTSMYLCASSLGSPLSGNTIYFGEGSWLTVV.